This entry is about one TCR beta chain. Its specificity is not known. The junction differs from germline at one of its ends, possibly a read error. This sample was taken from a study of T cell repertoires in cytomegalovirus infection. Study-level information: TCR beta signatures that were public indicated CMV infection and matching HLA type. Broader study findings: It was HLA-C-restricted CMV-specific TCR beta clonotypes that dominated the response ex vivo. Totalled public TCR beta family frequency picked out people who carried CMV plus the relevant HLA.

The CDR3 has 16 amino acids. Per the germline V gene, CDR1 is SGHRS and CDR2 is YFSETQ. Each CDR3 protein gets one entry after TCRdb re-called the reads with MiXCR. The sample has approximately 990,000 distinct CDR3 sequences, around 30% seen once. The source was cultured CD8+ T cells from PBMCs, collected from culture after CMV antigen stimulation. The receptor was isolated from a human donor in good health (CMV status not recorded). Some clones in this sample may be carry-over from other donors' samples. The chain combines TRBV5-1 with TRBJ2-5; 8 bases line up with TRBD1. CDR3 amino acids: CANSSPTGQAQETQYF. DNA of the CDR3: TGCGCCAACAGCTCGCCCACGGGACAGGCGCAAGAGACCCAGTACTTC. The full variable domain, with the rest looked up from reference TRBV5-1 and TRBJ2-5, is KAGVTQTPRYLIKTRGQQVTLSCSPISGHRSVSWYQQTPGQGLQFLFEYFSETQRNKGNFPGRFSGRQFSNSRSEMNVSTLELGDSALYLCANSSPTGQAQETQYFGPGTRLLVL.